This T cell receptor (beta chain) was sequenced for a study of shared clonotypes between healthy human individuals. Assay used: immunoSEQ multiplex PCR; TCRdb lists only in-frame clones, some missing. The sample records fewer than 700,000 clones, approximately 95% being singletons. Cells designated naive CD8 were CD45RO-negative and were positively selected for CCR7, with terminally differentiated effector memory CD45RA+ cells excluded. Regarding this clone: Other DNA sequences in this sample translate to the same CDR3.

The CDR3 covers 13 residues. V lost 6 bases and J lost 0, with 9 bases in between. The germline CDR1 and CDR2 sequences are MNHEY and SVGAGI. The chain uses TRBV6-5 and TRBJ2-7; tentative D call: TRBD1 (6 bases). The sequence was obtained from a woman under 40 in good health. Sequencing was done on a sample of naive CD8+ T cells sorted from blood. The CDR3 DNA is TGTGCCAGCAGCCGGGACAACTCCTACGAGCAGTACTTC. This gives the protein CASSRDNSYEQYF.